Listed below are T cell receptor beta chains from one sample, sequenced in a study of Graves' ophthalmopathy and Graves' hyperthyroidism. From the multiplex PCR reads, TCRdb called clonotypes with MiXCR, one entry per CDR3 protein. The table has 1 million to 1.3 million distinct CDR3 sequences, about 35% seen once. Material for sequencing was peripheral blood or thyroid tissue (not recorded which). These receptors were taken from an adult man with Graves' hyperthyroidism. The CDR3 runs from the conserved cysteine through the conserved F or W. The order of the fields is clone size, J gene, V gene, D gene, CDR3 protein, CDR3 DNA. A D gene is named only where the DNA matches it firmly. Clone size, where shown, is once, few, many, or a class for clones that have expanded.

clone_size: many
j_call: TRBJ2-7
v_call: TRBV20-1
d_call: TRBD2
cdr3_aa: CSARGLAGSLSYEQYF
cdr3_nt: TGCAGTGCTAGGGGACTAGCGGGATCTCTATCCTACGAGCAGTACTTC

clone_size: many
j_call: TRBJ2-7
v_call: TRBV15
d_call: TRBD1
cdr3_aa: CATSREQTGGGSYEQYF
cdr3_nt: TGTGCCACCAGCAGAGAACAGACAGGGGGTGGCTCCTACGAGCAGTACTTC

clone_size: -
j_call: TRBJ2-7
v_call: TRBV6-5
d_call: TRBD2
cdr3_aa: CASIPAGPTHEQYF
cdr3_nt: TGTGCCAGCATCCCAGCGGGGCCGACCCACGAGCAGTACTTC

clone_size: -
j_call: TRBJ1-2
v_call: TRBV15
d_call: TRBD1
cdr3_aa: CASKRTGPRGPTF
cdr3_nt: TGTGCCAGCAAGCGGACAGGGCCGCGGGGTCCCACCTTC

clone_size: few
j_call: TRBJ2-7
v_call: TRBV7-9
d_call: -
cdr3_aa: CASSLWRDEQYF
cdr3_nt: TGTGCCAGCAGCTTATGGCGGGACGAGCAGTACTTC

clone_size: many
j_call: TRBJ2-5
v_call: TRBV7-6
d_call: TRBD1
cdr3_aa: CASSFLGQGQETQYF
cdr3_nt: TGTGCCAGCAGCTTCCTCGGACAGGGTCAAGAGACCCAGTACTTC

clone_size: many
j_call: TRBJ2-5
v_call: TRBV7-9
d_call: TRBD2
cdr3_aa: CASSLQREGETQYF
cdr3_nt: TGTGCCAGCAGCTTACAGCGGGAGGGCGAGACCCAGTACTTC

clone_size: many
j_call: TRBJ2-2
v_call: TRBV5-8
d_call: TRBD1
cdr3_aa: CASKGADRESGELFF
cdr3_nt: TGTGCCAGCAAGGGCGCGGACAGGGAGTCCGGGGAGCTGTTTTTT

clone_size: -
j_call: TRBJ2-7
v_call: TRBV4-1
d_call: -
cdr3_aa: CASSPRQNTLFEQYF
cdr3_nt: TGCGCCAGCAGCCCAAGACAGAATACCCTTTTCGAGCAGTACTTC

clone_size: -
j_call: TRBJ1-2
v_call: TRBV7-9
d_call: -
cdr3_aa: CASSSRLAGGDGYTF
cdr3_nt: TGTGCCAGCAGCTCTCGACTAGCGGGAGGGGATGGCTACACCTTC

clone_size: -
j_call: TRBJ2-7
v_call: TRBV6-6
d_call: -
cdr3_aa: CASSYGGGTHGQYF
cdr3_nt: TGTGCCAGCAGTTACGGCGGTGGGACCCACGGGCAGTACTTC

clone_size: many
j_call: TRBJ1-1
v_call: TRBV19
d_call: -
cdr3_aa: CASTQFGGGTEAFF
cdr3_nt: TGTGCCAGTACTCAGTTTGGGGGGGGGACTGAAGCTTTCTTT

clone_size: -
j_call: TRBJ1-3
v_call: TRBV12-3/TRBV12-4
d_call: -
cdr3_aa: CASSPSDTGNTIYF
cdr3_nt: TGTGCCAGCAGCCCCTCGGACACGGGGAATACCATATATTTT

clone_size: -
j_call: TRBJ2-7
v_call: TRBV7-2
d_call: TRBD2
cdr3_aa: CASSWTSGISYEQYF
cdr3_nt: TGTGCCAGCAGCTGGACTAGCGGGATCTCCTACGAGCAGTACTTC

clone_size: -
j_call: TRBJ2-2
v_call: TRBV20-1
d_call: -
cdr3_aa: CSASGLLSPSGELFF
cdr3_nt: TGCAGTGCTAGTGGTTTATTAAGTCCCTCCGGGGAGCTGTTTTTT

clone_size: many
j_call: TRBJ1-4
v_call: TRBV12-3/TRBV12-4
d_call: TRBD1
cdr3_aa: CASSPDRVMSRLFF
cdr3_nt: TGTGCCAGCAGCCCCGACAGGGTAATGTCTAGACTGTTTTTT

clone_size: many
j_call: TRBJ1-4
v_call: TRBV13
d_call: -
cdr3_aa: CASSLALRNEKLFF
cdr3_nt: TGTGCCAGCAGCTTAGCCTTGAGAAATGAAAAACTGTTTTTT

clone_size: many
j_call: TRBJ1-2
v_call: TRBV7-8
d_call: -
cdr3_aa: CASSLEGRNYGYTF
cdr3_nt: TGTGCCAGCAGCTTAGAGGGCCGGAACTATGGCTACACCTTC

clone_size: -
j_call: TRBJ1-4
v_call: TRBV4-2
d_call: -
cdr3_aa: CASSPVGINEKLFF
cdr3_nt: TGTGCCAGCAGCCCCGTTGGGATTAATGAAAAACTGTTTTTT

clone_size: -
j_call: TRBJ1-4
v_call: TRBV7-2
d_call: -
cdr3_aa: CASSPGSTGGNEKLFF
cdr3_nt: TGTGCCAGCAGTCCAGGGTCCACAGGAGGGAATGAAAAACTGTTTTTT

clone_size: many
j_call: TRBJ1-2
v_call: TRBV14
d_call: -
cdr3_aa: CASSQGHLPNYGYTF
cdr3_nt: TGTGCCAGCAGCCAGGGACACCTCCCAAACTATGGCTACACCTTC

clone_size: once
j_call: TRBJ1-5
v_call: TRBV5-1
d_call: -
cdr3_aa: CASSLQGWAETQHF
cdr3_nt: TGCGCCAGCAGCTTACAAGGGTGGGCGGAGACCCAGCATTTT

clone_size: -
j_call: TRBJ2-2
v_call: TRBV7-3
d_call: -
cdr3_aa: CASSSFPGLFF
cdr3_nt: TGTGCCAGCAGCTCGTTTCCGGGGCTGTTTTTT

clone_size: -
j_call: TRBJ2-5
v_call: TRBV9
d_call: TRBD2
cdr3_aa: CASSVHRSGTKEETQYF
cdr3_nt: TGTGCCAGCAGCGTCCACCGCTCCGGGACTAAAGAAGAGACCCAGTACTTC

clone_size: many
j_call: TRBJ2-7
v_call: TRBV19
d_call: -
cdr3_aa: CASSTDRSYEQYF
cdr3_nt: TGTGCCAGTAGTACGGACAGATCCTACGAGCAGTACTTC

clone_size: -
j_call: TRBJ1-1
v_call: TRBV20-1
d_call: -
cdr3_aa: CSARDLESFGSGEAFF
cdr3_nt: TGCAGTGCTAGAGATCTCGAGAGTTTCGGGAGTGGTGAAGCTTTCTTT

clone_size: -
j_call: TRBJ2-3
v_call: TRBV10-1
d_call: TRBD1
cdr3_aa: CASSTGQVPDTQYF
cdr3_nt: TGCGCCAGCAGTACAGGACAGGTACCAGATACGCAGTATTTT

clone_size: many
j_call: TRBJ1-5
v_call: TRBV10-3
d_call: -
cdr3_aa: CAISEAGLGQPQHF
cdr3_nt: TGTGCCATCAGTGAAGCGGGTTTGGGTCAGCCCCAGCATTTT

clone_size: many
j_call: TRBJ2-7
v_call: TRBV19
d_call: -
cdr3_aa: CASGAGPSRGQYF
cdr3_nt: TGTGCCAGTGGGGCAGGACCGTCCAGAGGGCAGTACTTC

clone_size: -
j_call: TRBJ1-1
v_call: TRBV5-1
d_call: -
cdr3_aa: CASSYGQQRNTEAFF
cdr3_nt: TGTGCCAGCAGCTATGGACAGCAGAGGAACACTGAAGCTTTCTTT